This T cell receptor beta chain was sequenced for a study of neurological immune-mediated disorders. In this sample, this clonotype turned up many times. TCRdb re-analysed the 5' RACE reads in MiXCR, keeping a single row per CDR3 protein. This sample yields 65,000 to 85,000 distinct CDR3 sequences, of which almost 6% are seen a single time; approximately 8% belongs to the top ten. Time point in this sample: longitudinal time-point 2. Germline values: CDR1 MNHEY, CDR2 SVGEGT. J lost 0 bases, V lost 2 bases, and 11 bases had no gene match. The CDR3 spans 19 residues. Sequenced material: PBMCs. The TCR originated in a woman aged 60 to 75 with multiple sclerosis. The chain is built from TRBV6-2 or TRBV6-3 and TRBJ2-2, with TRBD2 matching over 8 bases. The CDR3 bases are TGTGCCAGCAGTTACGTGGGCGGGGGGCCGACCGCGAACACCGGGGAGCTGTTTTTT. Encoded protein: CASSYVGGGPTANTGELFF.